The sequence of this T cell receptor beta chain was determined in a study of cytomegalovirus exposure and HLA in healthy donors. Notes on the study in general: Later, an analysis found that common viral pathogens appeared to be linked with several of the most significant clusters. Cytomegalovirus-associated status was assigned to roughly 160 TCR beta chains. Among CMV-associated TCR beta chains, most appeared HLA-restricted in a later analysis. In a later analysis, HLA-associated beta chains showed higher expansion and lower generation probabilities than comparable chains.

Primers included in the PCR were 60 Vbeta and 13 Jbeta primers. The protocol was immunoSEQ multiplex PCR, while the TCRdb copy is restricted to in-frame clones and leaves out a portion. The sample includes some 140,000 clones, 80% of them seen just once. The CDR3 totals 15 residues. The germline V gene has CDR1 LGHNA and CDR2 YSLEER. The V and J ends lost 3 bases and 12 bases, in that order; junction bases with no gene match: 14. Comment on this clone: Its target is not known.

Specimen: PBMCs. The chain joins TRBV4-3 to TRBJ2-7; 10 bases map to TRBD2. The sequence derives from a man under 40 in good health. The CDR3 is CASSHASGRDRVLYF. The CDR3 nucleotides read TGCGCCAGCAGCCATGCAAGCGGGAGGGACCGCGTTTTGTACTTC.